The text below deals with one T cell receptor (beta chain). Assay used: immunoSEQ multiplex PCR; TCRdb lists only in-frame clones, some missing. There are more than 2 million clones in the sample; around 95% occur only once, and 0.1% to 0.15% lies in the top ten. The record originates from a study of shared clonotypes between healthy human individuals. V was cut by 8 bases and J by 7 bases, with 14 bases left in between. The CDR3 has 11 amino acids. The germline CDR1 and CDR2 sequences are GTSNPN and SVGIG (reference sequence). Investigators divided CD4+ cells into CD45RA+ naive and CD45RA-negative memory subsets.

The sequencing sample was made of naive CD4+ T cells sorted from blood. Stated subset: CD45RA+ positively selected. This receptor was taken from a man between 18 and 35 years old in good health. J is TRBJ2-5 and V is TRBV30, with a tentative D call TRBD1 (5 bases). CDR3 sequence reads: CAGALMGTQYF. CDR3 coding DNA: TGTGCCGGGGCCCTTATGGGGACCCAGTACTTC.